This T cell receptor beta chain was sequenced during a study of identical twins. This clonotype was observed a few times. Unique molecular identifiers were in the cDNA, with template-switch universal primer binding. TCRdb re-derived calls from the 5' RACE reads in MiXCR, one entry per CDR3 protein. The data hold 250,000 to 350,000 distinct CDR3 sequences, with 8% to 9.5% observed a single time. These data also formed part of another study, on yellow fever vaccine responses in identical twins.

The sequence was obtained from a woman aged 18-35 years in good health. Material for sequencing was CD8+ T cells sorted from blood.

CDR3 coding DNA: TGTGCCAGCAGCATTTTAGACACAGATACGCAGTATTTT. Its protein product is CASSILDTDTQYF. The J gene is TRBJ2-3, the V gene TRBV7-9; D unresolved. This CDR3 contains 13 residues. The V and J ends lost 5 bases and 2 bases respectively, with 8 bases between them. Per germline, CDR1 SEHNR and CDR2 FQNEAQ (reference sequence).